Listed below are T cell receptor beta chains from one sample, sequenced in a study of blood T cell repertoires in COVID-19. TCRdb keeps only in-frame clones here, not all; method: immunoSEQ multiplex PCR. The sample includes 140,000 to 150,000 clones, around 80% seen only once; the top ten take 3.5% to 4.5%. The sample comprised peripheral blood. The origin of the receptors is a man in his 60s with acute or convalescent COVID-19. Each CDR3 is given with its conserved first and last residue. The order of the fields is J gene, clone size, V gene, D gene, CDR3 DNA, CDR3 protein. The D gene is left open where the match is weak. Clone size is stated in some rows and not others, as once, few, many or a class when expanded.

j_gene: TRBJ2-7; abundance: -; v_gene: TRBV19; d_gene: TRBD2; CDR3nt: TGTGCCAGTAGTATTGAGACTAGCGCCTACGAGCAGTACTTC; CDR3aa: CASSIETSAYEQYF
j_gene: TRBJ2-3; abundance: once; v_gene: TRBV24-1; d_gene: TRBD1; CDR3nt: TGTGCCACCAGTGACCGGACAGGGGCAGATACGCAGTATTTT; CDR3aa: CATSDRTGADTQYF
j_gene: TRBJ2-2; abundance: -; v_gene: TRBV7-9; d_gene: TRBD1; CDR3nt: TGTGCCAGCAGCTACCGGGACAGGGCGTTGACCGGGGAGCTGTTTTTT; CDR3aa: CASSYRDRALTGELFF
j_gene: TRBJ2-5; abundance: -; v_gene: TRBV2; d_gene: -; CDR3nt: TGTGCCAGCAACCGGGAGGCAGGGGAGGAAGAGACCCAGTACTTC; CDR3aa: CASNREAGEEETQYF
j_gene: TRBJ1-5; abundance: once; v_gene: TRBV4-2; d_gene: -; CDR3nt: TGTGCCAGCAGCCAGGCCGACAGAGACAATCAGCCCCAGCATTTT; CDR3aa: CASSQADRDNQPQHF
j_gene: TRBJ2-5; abundance: once; v_gene: TRBV27; d_gene: TRBD1; CDR3nt: TGTGCCAGCAGTTTTAGACAGGGGATGGGAGAGACCCAGTACTTC; CDR3aa: CASSFRQGMGETQYF
j_gene: TRBJ2-6; abundance: -; v_gene: TRBV7-3; d_gene: TRBD1; CDR3nt: TGTGCCAGCAGCTTAGTAAACAGACAGGGGAGCTCTGGGGCCAACGTCCTGACTTTC; CDR3aa: CASSLVNRQGSSGANVLTF
j_gene: TRBJ2-5; abundance: -; v_gene: TRBV9; d_gene: -; CDR3nt: TGTGCCAGCAGCGTATCAACCCAGCGGCCTCGATTCCAAGAGACCCAGTACTTC; CDR3aa: CASSVSTQRPRFQETQYF
j_gene: TRBJ2-7; abundance: -; v_gene: TRBV7-2; d_gene: -; CDR3nt: TGTGCCACCTCCCCTAGAAACCAGCGGGCTACCTACGAGCAGTACTTC; CDR3aa: CATSPRNQRATYEQYF
j_gene: TRBJ2-6; abundance: -; v_gene: TRBV6-5; d_gene: -; CDR3nt: TGTGCCAGCAGCCCCGAGTCCAACGTCCTGACTTTC; CDR3aa: CASSPESNVLTF
j_gene: TRBJ2-6; abundance: -; v_gene: TRBV19; d_gene: -; CDR3nt: TGTGCCACCCAATCGAGAGGCTCTGGGGCCAACGTCCTGACTTTC; CDR3aa: CATQSRGSGANVLTF
j_gene: TRBJ2-2; abundance: -; v_gene: TRBV9; d_gene: TRBD2; CDR3nt: TGTGCCAGCAGCGTAGGGACTAGCGGGAGAGGTAACACCGGGGAGCTGTTTTTT; CDR3aa: CASSVGTSGRGNTGELFF
j_gene: TRBJ2-7; abundance: -; v_gene: TRBV14; d_gene: TRBD2; CDR3nt: TGTGCCAGCAGCCAAGGACGCTTGGGCAGCGGGAGGGCCGAGTCCTACGAGCAGTACTTC; CDR3aa: CASSQGRLGSGRAESYEQYF
j_gene: TRBJ2-2; abundance: -; v_gene: TRBV6-6; d_gene: TRBD2; CDR3nt: TGTGCCAGCAGCCGGACTAGCGGTGACACCGGGGAGCTGTTTTTT; CDR3aa: CASSRTSGDTGELFF
j_gene: TRBJ2-1; abundance: -; v_gene: TRBV4-2; d_gene: TRBD2; CDR3nt: TGTGCCAGCAGCCAAGTCGGACTAGCGCGCTCCAATGAGCAGTTCTTC; CDR3aa: CASSQVGLARSNEQFF
j_gene: TRBJ1-1; abundance: -; v_gene: TRBV2; d_gene: -; CDR3nt: TGTGCCAGCAGATCTAGGACAGCGAACACTGAAGCTTTCTTT; CDR3aa: CASRSRTANTEAFF
j_gene: TRBJ2-4; abundance: -; v_gene: TRBV18; d_gene: TRBD2; CDR3nt: TGTGCCAGCTCACCCGGGGGGGCGCTGACTAAAAACATTCAGTACTTC; CDR3aa: CASSPGGALTKNIQYF
j_gene: TRBJ2-3; abundance: -; v_gene: TRBV4-1; d_gene: -; CDR3nt: TGCGCCAGCAGCCATCCTAGCACAGATACGCAGTATTTT; CDR3aa: CASSHPSTDTQYF
j_gene: TRBJ2-5; abundance: -; v_gene: TRBV28; d_gene: -; CDR3nt: TGTGCCAGCAGTTTACTCCAGGGCTACCAAGAGACCCAGTACTTC; CDR3aa: CASSLLQGYQETQYF
j_gene: TRBJ2-5; abundance: -; v_gene: TRBV4-1; d_gene: TRBD2; CDR3nt: TGCGCCAGCAGCCTTAGCGGGGTGGAGACCCAGTACTTC; CDR3aa: CASSLSGVETQYF
j_gene: TRBJ1-2; abundance: few; v_gene: TRBV10-1; d_gene: TRBD1; CDR3nt: TGCGCCAGCAGTGAGGGGACAGGGTATGGCTACACCTTC; CDR3aa: CASSEGTGYGYTF
j_gene: TRBJ1-3; abundance: -; v_gene: TRBV28; d_gene: -; CDR3nt: TGTGCCAGCAGTTCTCCTAGCGGAAGCTCTGGAAACACCATATATTTT; CDR3aa: CASSSPSGSSGNTIYF
j_gene: TRBJ2-7; abundance: -; v_gene: TRBV7-9; d_gene: TRBD1; CDR3nt: TGTGCCAGCAGCTTAGCCAGGGGGCTGTTCCGGGAGCAGTACTTC; CDR3aa: CASSLARGLFREQYF
j_gene: TRBJ1-1; abundance: few; v_gene: TRBV2; d_gene: -; CDR3nt: TGTGCCAGTTGGGACATCATGGTGAACACTGAAGCTTTCTTT; CDR3aa: CASWDIMVNTEAFF
j_gene: TRBJ2-3; abundance: -; v_gene: TRBV7-2; d_gene: TRBD1; CDR3nt: TGTGCCAGCAGCAGAGGGTCGGGACAGCCAGATACGCAGTATTTT; CDR3aa: CASSRGSGQPDTQYF
j_gene: TRBJ2-7; abundance: -; v_gene: TRBV7-3; d_gene: TRBD2; CDR3nt: TGTGCCAGCAGCTTAACTACGGGGGGGTCCTACGAGCAGTACTTC; CDR3aa: CASSLTTGGSYEQYF
j_gene: TRBJ2-7; abundance: -; v_gene: TRBV29-1; d_gene: TRBD2; CDR3nt: TGCAGCGCCTTGGACTGGGCGGGGGGGGAGCAGTACTTC; CDR3aa: CSALDWAGGEQYF
j_gene: TRBJ1-1; abundance: -; v_gene: TRBV27; d_gene: TRBD1; CDR3nt: TGTGCCAGCAGTTTCGACAGGGGGAACACTGAAGCTTTCTTT; CDR3aa: CASSFDRGNTEAFF
j_gene: TRBJ2-7; abundance: -; v_gene: TRBV3-1/TRBV3-2; d_gene: -; CDR3nt: TGTGCCAGCAGCCAAGCTTGGAGGGACTCCTACGAGCAGTACTTC; CDR3aa: CASSQAWRDSYEQYF
j_gene: TRBJ2-6; abundance: -; v_gene: TRBV4-2; d_gene: -; CDR3nt: TGTGCCAGCAGCCAAGAACAGGGATCGGGGGCCAACGTCCTGACTTTC; CDR3aa: CASSQEQGSGANVLTF
j_gene: TRBJ1-1; abundance: -; v_gene: TRBV6-4; d_gene: TRBD1; CDR3nt: TGTGCCAGCAGTGTACGAGGGACAGGGAACACTGAAGCTTTCTTT; CDR3aa: CASSVRGTGNTEAFF
j_gene: TRBJ1-5; abundance: few; v_gene: TRBV18; d_gene: -; CDR3nt: TGTGCCAGCTCACCTGTGGGGCAAGTCGATCAGCCCCAGCATTTT; CDR3aa: CASSPVGQVDQPQHF
j_gene: TRBJ2-1; abundance: -; v_gene: TRBV27; d_gene: TRBD2; CDR3nt: TGTGCCAGCAGGCGACTAGCGGGAGCCAATGAGCAGTTCTTC; CDR3aa: CASRRLAGANEQFF
j_gene: TRBJ1-5; abundance: -; v_gene: TRBV7-3; d_gene: TRBD1; CDR3nt: TGTGCCAGCAGCATTGGACAGGGCGACAATCAGCCCCAGCATTTT; CDR3aa: CASSIGQGDNQPQHF
j_gene: TRBJ2-7; abundance: few; v_gene: TRBV7-9; d_gene: -; CDR3nt: TGTGCCAGCGGAGTTCGGGTCGAGCAGTACTTC; CDR3aa: CASGVRVEQYF
j_gene: TRBJ2-7; abundance: -; v_gene: TRBV10-1; d_gene: TRBD2; CDR3nt: TGCGCCAGCAGTGAGGGGGGGACTAGCGGGAGGGCCGAAGAGCAGTACTTC; CDR3aa: CASSEGGTSGRAEEQYF
j_gene: TRBJ2-3; abundance: -; v_gene: TRBV20-1; d_gene: TRBD2; CDR3nt: TGCAGTGCTAGTGAGCTCGCGGGGGTTAGCACAGATACGCAGTATTTT; CDR3aa: CSASELAGVSTDTQYF
j_gene: TRBJ2-5; abundance: -; v_gene: TRBV21-1; d_gene: -; CDR3nt: TGTGCCAGCAGCAAAGTGAGACCAGGGTTCCAAGAGACCCAGTACTTC; CDR3aa: CASSKVRPGFQETQYF
j_gene: TRBJ2-1; abundance: once; v_gene: TRBV6-4; d_gene: -; CDR3nt: TGTGCCAGCAGTGCAGCGGATGGATTCTATGAGCAGTTCTTC; CDR3aa: CASSAADGFYEQFF
j_gene: TRBJ2-5; abundance: -; v_gene: TRBV6-6; d_gene: TRBD2; CDR3nt: TGTGCCAGCAGTCCCCCTCAAGGACTAGCGGGAGGAGAGACCCAGTACTTC; CDR3aa: CASSPPQGLAGGETQYF
j_gene: TRBJ2-7; abundance: -; v_gene: TRBV3-1/TRBV3-2; d_gene: -; CDR3nt: TGTGCCAGCAGCGGAGGCGGGAAGGGCTACGAGCAGTACTTC; CDR3aa: CASSGGGKGYEQYF
j_gene: TRBJ2-7; abundance: -; v_gene: TRBV7-2; d_gene: -; CDR3nt: TGTGCCAGCAGCCGGCAAACGGGGTATGGCGGGTTTGGGTCCTACGAGCAGTACTTC; CDR3aa: CASSRQTGYGGFGSYEQYF
j_gene: TRBJ2-5; abundance: -; v_gene: TRBV24-1; d_gene: TRBD1; CDR3nt: TGTGCCACCAGTGAGTTGAGGACAGGGTACGGCCAAGAGACCCAGTACTTC; CDR3aa: CATSELRTGYGQETQYF
j_gene: TRBJ2-1; abundance: -; v_gene: TRBV5-1; d_gene: -; CDR3nt: TGCGCCAGCAGCTTAGCGGGCTGGTCCTACAATGAGCAGTTCTTC; CDR3aa: CASSLAGWSYNEQFF
j_gene: TRBJ1-1; abundance: -; v_gene: TRBV30; d_gene: -; CDR3nt: TGTGCCTGGAGTGTTTTTGGGGGGGGGATCCTCCTGGGGAACACTGAAGCTTTCTTT; CDR3aa: CAWSVFGGGILLGNTEAFF
j_gene: TRBJ1-1; abundance: -; v_gene: TRBV6-5; d_gene: -; CDR3nt: TGTGCCAGCAGTTACGGAGGGGCGAACACTGAAGCTTTCTTT; CDR3aa: CASSYGGANTEAFF
j_gene: TRBJ2-2; abundance: -; v_gene: TRBV3-1/TRBV3-2; d_gene: -; CDR3nt: TGTGCCAGCAGCCAGCTTAGCGCCGGGGAGCTGTTTTTT; CDR3aa: CASSQLSAGELFF
j_gene: TRBJ1-5; abundance: -; v_gene: TRBV18; d_gene: -; CDR3nt: TGTGCCAGCTCACCGGGCAGCAATCAGCCCCAGCATTTT; CDR3aa: CASSPGSNQPQHF
j_gene: TRBJ2-7; abundance: -; v_gene: TRBV24-1; d_gene: -; CDR3nt: TGTGCCACCAGTGATCAAACTCCGGACAGACGTCCATACGAGCAGTACTTC; CDR3aa: CATSDQTPDRRPYEQYF
j_gene: TRBJ1-6; abundance: -; v_gene: TRBV5-8; d_gene: TRBD1; CDR3nt: TGTGCCAGCAGCTTGGCCGTACAGGGGAATTCACCCCTCCACTTT; CDR3aa: CASSLAVQGNSPLHF
j_gene: TRBJ1-3; abundance: -; v_gene: TRBV19; d_gene: -; CDR3nt: TGTGCCAGTAGTATTGGCAGGGGCTCTGGAAACACCATATATTTT; CDR3aa: CASSIGRGSGNTIYF
j_gene: TRBJ2-7; abundance: -; v_gene: TRBV28; d_gene: TRBD1; CDR3nt: TGTGCCAGCAGTTTGGACAGGGGGTTCTACGAGCAGTACTTC; CDR3aa: CASSLDRGFYEQYF